This T cell receptor (beta chain) originates from a study of identical twins. Study outcomes and limitations: Twins shared out-of-frame alpha sequences with excess low generation probability.

Template switching (which added a universal primer site) was used, and cDNA carried unique molecular identifiers. TCRdb re-called the 5' RACE reads through MiXCR, storing one row per CDR3 protein. The sample carries 690,000 or so distinct CDR3 sequences, around 6% recorded once. Note on this clonotype: Its antigen is still unknown.

The CDR3 runs 12 residues. The V end was cut by 4 bases, the J end by 10 bases, with 13 bases between. The germline V gene encodes CDR1 SGHNT and CDR2 YENEEA. This chain links TRBV11-3 with TRBJ1-1, with D perhaps matching TRBD1 (6 bases). The source is a young man in good health. Sequencing was carried out using naive T cells sorted from blood. CDR3: CASSSSGGPAFF. The CDR3 bases are TGTGCCAGCAGCTCTTCCGGGGGGCCAGCTTTCTTT.